The rows below give T cell receptor beta chains drawn from one sample of a study of blood T cell repertoires in COVID-19. Profiling relied on immunoSEQ multiplex PCR, and the TCRdb table lists in-frame clones only, not all of them. The table shows tens of thousands of clones, with approximately 91% occurring only once. Sequenced material: peripheral blood. These receptors originate from a man in his sixties with active COVID-19. CDR3s include the opening cysteine and the closing phenylalanine or tryptophan. D genes are given only for firm matches.

d_call	v_call	cdr3_aa
TRBD2	TRBV29-1	CSVELPSGEQYF
TRBD2	TRBV27	CASSLASGSYNEQFF
NA	TRBV5-1	CASSLPDFEDTQYF
NA	TRBV27	CASSFGGAYNEQFF
NA	TRBV20-1	CSASGFVQETQYF
TRBD1	TRBV2	CASTEWGTGGREQYF
NA	TRBV5-1	CASSLDLSEQYF
NA	TRBV27	CASSFQGRGTEAFF
NA	TRBV6-2/TRBV6-3	CASSHEARQHF
TRBD2	TRBV2	CASSDSGRGETQYF
NA	TRBV5-1	CASSLSSQETQYF
TRBD1	TRBV10-2	CASSETGTGVMNSPLHF
TRBD2	TRBV24-1	CATSDASGREGDTQYF
TRBD1	TRBV7-9	CASSLRGTGDSPLHF
NA	TRBV5-6	CASSPTWADNEQFF
TRBD2	TRBV13	CASSVLAAPYEQYF
TRBD1	TRBV18	CASSANQGVQETQYF
NA	TRBV10-2	CASSESHRDVYGYTF
TRBD2	TRBV7-2	CASSFGLAGVQETQYF
NA	TRBV29-1	CSVDAGDTQYF
NA	TRBV4-1	CASSQDLLARGNEQFF